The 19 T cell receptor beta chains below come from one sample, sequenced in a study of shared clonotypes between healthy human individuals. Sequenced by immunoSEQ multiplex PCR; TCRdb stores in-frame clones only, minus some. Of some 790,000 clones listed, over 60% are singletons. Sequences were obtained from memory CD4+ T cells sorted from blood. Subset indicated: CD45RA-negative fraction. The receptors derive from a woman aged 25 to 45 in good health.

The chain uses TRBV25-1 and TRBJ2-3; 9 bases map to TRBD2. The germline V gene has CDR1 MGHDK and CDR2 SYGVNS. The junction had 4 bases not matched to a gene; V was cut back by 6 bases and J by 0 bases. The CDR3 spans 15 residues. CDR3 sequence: CASSEREDSTDTQYF. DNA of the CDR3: TGTGCCAGCAGCGAGCGGGAGGATAGCACAGATACGCAGTATTTT.

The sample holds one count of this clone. The CDR3 loop reads CASRGFGTNSYNEQFF. In nucleotides, the CDR3 is TGTGCCAGCAGGGGGTTTGGGACAAACTCCTACAATGAGCAGTTCTTC. The chain employs TRBV5-4 and TRBJ2-1; maybe TRBD1 (6 bases). Germline CDR1 reads SGHNT; CDR2 reads YYREEE (reference sequence). CDR3 length: 16 residues. Trimming cost V 5 bases and J 0 bases, with 15 bases left between them. The full variable domain, completed using reference TRBV5-4 and TRBJ2-1, is ETGVTQSPTHLIKTRGQQVTLRCSSQSGHNTVSWYQQALGQGPQFIFQYYREEENGRGNFPPRFSGLQFPNYSSELNVNALELDDSALYLCASRGFGTNSYNEQFFGPGTRLTVL.

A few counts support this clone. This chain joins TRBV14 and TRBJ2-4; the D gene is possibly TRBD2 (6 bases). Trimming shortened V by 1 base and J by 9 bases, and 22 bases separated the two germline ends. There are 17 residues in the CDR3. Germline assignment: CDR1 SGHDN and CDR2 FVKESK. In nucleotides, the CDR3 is TGTGCCAGCAGCCAAGCCTGGGGCTTTCTGGGAGGAGGCATTCAGTACTTC. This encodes CASSQAWGFLGGGIQYF.

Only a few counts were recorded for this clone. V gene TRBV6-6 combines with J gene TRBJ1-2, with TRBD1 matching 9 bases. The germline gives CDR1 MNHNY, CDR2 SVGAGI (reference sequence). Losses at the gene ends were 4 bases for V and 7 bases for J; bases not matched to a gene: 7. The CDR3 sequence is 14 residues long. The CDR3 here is CASSSGTGMVGYTF. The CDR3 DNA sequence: TGTGCCAGCAGTTCCGGGACAGGGATGGTTGGCTACACCTTC.

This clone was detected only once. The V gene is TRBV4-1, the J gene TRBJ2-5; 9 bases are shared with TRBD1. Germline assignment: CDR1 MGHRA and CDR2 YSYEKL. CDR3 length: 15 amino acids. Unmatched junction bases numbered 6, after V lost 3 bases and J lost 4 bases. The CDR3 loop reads CASSQPTGGTETQYF. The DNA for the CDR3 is TGCGCCAGCAGCCAGCCTACAGGGGGCACAGAGACCCAGTACTTC.

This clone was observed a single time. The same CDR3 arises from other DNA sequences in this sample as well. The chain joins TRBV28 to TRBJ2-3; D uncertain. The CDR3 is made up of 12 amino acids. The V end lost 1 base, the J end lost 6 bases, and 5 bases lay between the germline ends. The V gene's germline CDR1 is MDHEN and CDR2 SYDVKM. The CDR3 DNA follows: TGTGCCAGCAGTTTATTAACGGATACGCAGTATTTT. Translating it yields CASSLLTDTQYF.

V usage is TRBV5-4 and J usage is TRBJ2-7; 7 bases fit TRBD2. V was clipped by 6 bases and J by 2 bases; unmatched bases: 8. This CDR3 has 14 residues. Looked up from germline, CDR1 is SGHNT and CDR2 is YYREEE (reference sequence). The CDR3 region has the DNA TGTGCCAGCACCCGCGGGGGAGAAACCTACGAGCAGTACTTC. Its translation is CASTRGGETYEQYF.

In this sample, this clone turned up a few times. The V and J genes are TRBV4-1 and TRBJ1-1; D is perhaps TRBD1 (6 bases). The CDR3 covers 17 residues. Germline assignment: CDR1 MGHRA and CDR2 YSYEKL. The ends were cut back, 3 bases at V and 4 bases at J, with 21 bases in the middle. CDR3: CASSQPRGDILSTEAFF. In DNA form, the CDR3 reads TGCGCCAGCAGCCAGCCCCGCGGGGACATTCTGTCCACTGAAGCTTTCTTT.

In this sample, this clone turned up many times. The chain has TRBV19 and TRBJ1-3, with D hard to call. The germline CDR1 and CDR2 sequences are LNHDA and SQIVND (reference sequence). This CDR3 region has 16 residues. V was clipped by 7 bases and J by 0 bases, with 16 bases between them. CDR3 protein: CASTALGRNSGNTIYF. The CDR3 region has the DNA TGTGCCAGTACCGCGCTCGGACGGAACTCTGGAAACACCATATATTTT.

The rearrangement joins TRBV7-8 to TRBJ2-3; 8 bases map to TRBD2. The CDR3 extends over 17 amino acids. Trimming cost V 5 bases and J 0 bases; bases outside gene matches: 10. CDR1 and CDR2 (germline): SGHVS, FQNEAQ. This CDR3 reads CASSLGFSGTSTDTQYF. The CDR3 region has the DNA TGTGCCAGCAGCCTAGGTTTTAGCGGGACAAGCACAGATACGCAGTATTTT.

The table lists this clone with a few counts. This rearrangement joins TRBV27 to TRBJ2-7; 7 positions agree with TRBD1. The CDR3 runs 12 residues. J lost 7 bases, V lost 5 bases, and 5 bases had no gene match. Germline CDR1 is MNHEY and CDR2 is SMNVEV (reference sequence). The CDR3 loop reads CASSPHRGEQYF. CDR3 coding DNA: TGTGCCAGCAGTCCCCACAGGGGTGAGCAGTACTTC.

The CDR3 loop is CASSSINRVHHEQYF. For the CDR3, the DNA is TGTGCCAGCAGTTCAATTAACAGGGTTCACCACGAGCAGTACTTC. The chain recombines TRBV27 with TRBJ2-7; D perhaps matches TRBD1 (6 bases). The CDR3 spans 15 residues. Germline values: CDR1 MNHEY, CDR2 SMNVEV (reference sequence). Between the trimmed V and J ends, which lost 4 bases and 5 bases, there was a span of 18 bases.

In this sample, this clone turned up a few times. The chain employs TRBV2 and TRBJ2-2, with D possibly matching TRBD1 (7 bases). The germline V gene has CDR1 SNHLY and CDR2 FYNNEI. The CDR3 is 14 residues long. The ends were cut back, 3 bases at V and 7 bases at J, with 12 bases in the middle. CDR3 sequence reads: CASSEEGTVGELFF. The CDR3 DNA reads TGTGCCAGCAGTGAGGAGGGGACAGTCGGGGAGCTGTTTTTT.

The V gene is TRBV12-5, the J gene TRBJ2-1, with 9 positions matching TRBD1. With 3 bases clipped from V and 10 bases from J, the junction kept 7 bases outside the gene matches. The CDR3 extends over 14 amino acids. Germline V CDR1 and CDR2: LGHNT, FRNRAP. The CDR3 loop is CASGLEGQGQEQFF. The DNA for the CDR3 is TGTGCTAGTGGTTTAGAAGGACAGGGGCAGGAGCAGTTCTTC.

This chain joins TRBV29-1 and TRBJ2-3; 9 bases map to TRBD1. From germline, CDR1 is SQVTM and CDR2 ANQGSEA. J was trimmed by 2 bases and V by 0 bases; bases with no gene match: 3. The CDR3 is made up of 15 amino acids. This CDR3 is CSVEDWTGATDTQYF. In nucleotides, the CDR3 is TGCAGCGTTGAAGATTGGACAGGGGCCACAGATACGCAGTATTTT.

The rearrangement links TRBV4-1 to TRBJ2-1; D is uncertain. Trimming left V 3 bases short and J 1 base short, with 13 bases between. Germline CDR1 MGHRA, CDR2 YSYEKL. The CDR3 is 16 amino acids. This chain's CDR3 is CASSQSFPRSYNEQFF. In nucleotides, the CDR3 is TGCGCCAGCAGCCAGTCCTTCCCGAGGTCCTACAATGAGCAGTTCTTC.

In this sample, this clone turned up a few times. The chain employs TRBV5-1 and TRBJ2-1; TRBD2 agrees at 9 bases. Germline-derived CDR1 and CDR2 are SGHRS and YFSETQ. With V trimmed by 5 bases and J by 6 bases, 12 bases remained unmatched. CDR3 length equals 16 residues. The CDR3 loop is CASSPLAGDSLNEQFF. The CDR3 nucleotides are TGCGCCAGCAGTCCCTTAGCGGGAGATTCCCTCAATGAGCAGTTCTTC.

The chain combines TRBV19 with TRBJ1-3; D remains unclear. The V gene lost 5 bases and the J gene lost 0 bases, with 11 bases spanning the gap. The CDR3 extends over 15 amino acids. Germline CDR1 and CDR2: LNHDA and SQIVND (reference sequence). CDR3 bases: TGTGCCAGTAGTTTAGGGTATCGCTCTGGAAACACCATATATTTT. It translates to CASSLGYRSGNTIYF.

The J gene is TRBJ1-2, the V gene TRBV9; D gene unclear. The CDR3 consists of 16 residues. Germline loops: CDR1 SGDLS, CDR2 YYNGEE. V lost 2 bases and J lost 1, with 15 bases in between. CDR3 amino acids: CASSVGPVELNYGYTF. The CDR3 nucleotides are TGTGCCAGCAGCGTGGGCCCTGTCGAACTTAACTATGGCTACACCTTC.